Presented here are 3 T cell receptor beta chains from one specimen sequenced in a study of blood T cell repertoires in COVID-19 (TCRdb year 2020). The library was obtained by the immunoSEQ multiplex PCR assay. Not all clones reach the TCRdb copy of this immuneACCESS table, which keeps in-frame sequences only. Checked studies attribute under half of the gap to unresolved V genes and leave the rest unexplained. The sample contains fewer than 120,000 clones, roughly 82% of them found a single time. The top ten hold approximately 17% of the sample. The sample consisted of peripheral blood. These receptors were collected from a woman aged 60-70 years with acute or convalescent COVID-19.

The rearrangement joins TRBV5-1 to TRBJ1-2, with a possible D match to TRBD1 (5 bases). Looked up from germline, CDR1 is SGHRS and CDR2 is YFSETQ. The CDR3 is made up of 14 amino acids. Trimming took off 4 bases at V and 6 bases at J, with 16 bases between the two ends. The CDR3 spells CASSLGGEVDGYTF. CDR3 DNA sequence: TGCGCCAGCAGCCTTGGAGGGGAGGTAGATGGCTACACCTTC.

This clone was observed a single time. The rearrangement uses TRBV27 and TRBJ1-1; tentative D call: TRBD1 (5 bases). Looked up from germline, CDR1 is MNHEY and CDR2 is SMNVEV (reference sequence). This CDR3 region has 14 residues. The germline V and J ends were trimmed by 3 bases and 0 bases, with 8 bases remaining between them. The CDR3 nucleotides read TGTGCCAGCAGTTTTGGGGGGATGAACACTGAAGCTTTCTTT. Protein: CASSFGGMNTEAFF.

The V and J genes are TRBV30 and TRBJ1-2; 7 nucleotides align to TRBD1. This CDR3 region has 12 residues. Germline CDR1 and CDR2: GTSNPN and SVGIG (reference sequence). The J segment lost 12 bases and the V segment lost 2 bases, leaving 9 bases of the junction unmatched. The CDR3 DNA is TGTGCCTGGAGTTCAGGGGCAGGGGGAAACACCTTC. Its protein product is CAWSSGAGGNTF.